The source of this TCR beta chain is a study of blood T cell repertoires in COVID-19. CDR1 and CDR2 from the germline V gene are WNHNN and SYGVQD (reference sequence). The CDR3 has 15 residues. Trimming removed 1 base from V and 1 base from J, with 11 bases in between. Worth noting for this clone: Other DNA sequences in the sample encode the same CDR3.

Assay: immunoSEQ multiplex PCR; the TCRdb copy retains only in-frame clones and omits some. In the table there are about 500,000 clones, about 88% of which are singletons. The chain couples TRBV10-1 to TRBJ2-7, with TRBD1 as a possible D gene (5 bases). The material sequenced was peripheral blood. The origin of this receptor is a young man with COVID-19, enrolled during active disease. CDR3 sequence: CASSEYRGSSYEQYF. As DNA, the CDR3 is TGCGCCAGCAGTGAGTATAGGGGCTCTTCCTACGAGCAGTACTTC.